The 27 T cell receptor beta chains in this list originate from one sample, sequenced in a study of T cells after yellow fever vaccination. TCRdb redid the calling of the 5' RACE reads with MiXCR, one entry per CDR3 protein. The sample yields over 130,000 distinct CDR3 sequences, 6.5% to 8.5% seen once. The sequenced sample was CD4+ T cells sorted from PBMCs, obtained 5 days after the yellow fever booster vaccination. The source of these receptors is a young man who received the YFV17D yellow fever vaccine.

This clonotype was found many times. The chain is built from TRBV10-3 and TRBJ1-1; possible D gene TRBD1, 5 bases. V was clipped by 7 bases and J by 4 bases, with 16 bases between them. The CDR3 length is 14 residues. Germline lookup yields CDR1 ENHRY and CDR2 SYGVKD. The CDR3 DNA sequence: TGTGCCATCACCCAGGACACCGGTGGCACTGAAGCTTTCTTT. This sequence encodes CAITQDTGGTEAFF.

Many counts were recorded for this clonotype. This chain uses TRBV27 with TRBJ1-5, with 8 bases that match TRBD1. The CDR3 extends over 17 amino acids. J was trimmed by 0 bases and V by 4 bases; bases with no gene match: 8. Germline V gene sequence: CDR1 MNHEY, CDR2 SMNVEV (reference sequence). As DNA, the CDR3 is TGTGCCAGCAGTTCACAGGGGGGGCCTTATAGCAATCAGCCCCAGCATTTT. It specifies CASSSQGGPYSNQPQHF.

This clonotype was detected many times. The chain employs TRBV7-3 and TRBJ2-3; the D is unclear. This CDR3 is 12 amino acids long. Germline CDR1 SGHTA, CDR2 FQGTGA. Trimming left V 5 bases short and J 5 bases short, with 8 bases between. The CDR3 reads CASSLAEDTQYF. The CDR3, as DNA: TGTGCCAGCAGCCTTGCGGAAGATACGCAGTATTTT.

This clonotype was recorded many times. The V call is TRBV5-1, the J call TRBJ2-5; D unresolved. V was trimmed by 4 bases and J by 4 bases, leaving 14 bases between them. Germline V gene sequence: CDR1 SGHRS, CDR2 YFSETQ. The CDR3 totals 14 residues. Here the CDR3 DNA reads TGCGCCAGCAGCCCGGACGGAACAATAGAGACCCAGTACTTC. Translation: CASSPDGTIETQYF.

This clonotype has ten or more counts. The CDR3 loop reads CASSTANEQFF. The CDR3 nucleotides read TGTGCCAGTAGTACCGCTAATGAGCAGTTCTTC. V and J are TRBV19 and TRBJ2-1; D remains unclear. CDR1 is LNHDA, CDR2 SQIVND, per germline (reference sequence). CDR3 length: 11 residues. Trimming cost V 4 bases and J 7 bases, with 5 bases left between them.

This clonotype was recorded at least ten times. The chain combines TRBV20-1 with TRBJ2-3, with a possible D match to TRBD2 (7 bases). This CDR3 spans 15 amino acids. V gave up 1 base and J gave up 3 bases, with 14 bases separating them. CDR1 and CDR2 from the germline V gene are DFQATT and SNEGSKA (reference sequence). The CDR3, as DNA: TGCAGTGCTAGAGTGAGGGGGAGGGGGACAGATACGCAGTATTTT. It translates to CSARVRGRGTDTQYF.

This clonotype was found many times. The chain employs TRBV4-2 and TRBJ2-1; 7 bases are shared with TRBD2. V was pared by 0 bases and J by 3 bases, with 5 bases of the junction left unmatched. CDR3 length equals 16 residues. CDR1 LGHNA and CDR2 YNFKEQ come from the germline V gene. CDR3 DNA sequence: TGTGCCAGCAGCCAAGATATCCTAGCGGTCTACAATGAGCAGTTCTTC. It translates to CASSQDILAVYNEQFF.

This clonotype was recorded many times. The chain couples TRBV7-2 to TRBJ2-7; D is unclear. Germline V gene sequence: CDR1 SGHTA, CDR2 FQGNSA. V was pared by 3 bases and J by 2 bases, with 11 bases between. This CDR3 has 14 residues. Written as DNA, the CDR3 is TGTGCCAGCAGCTTCGGCAGTCCCCCCTACGAGCAGTACTTC. Translating gives CASSFGSPPYEQYF.

This clonotype was seen repeatedly, ten times or more. The chain is built from TRBV20-1 and TRBJ2-7, with D perhaps matching TRBD1 (6 bases). CDR1 is DFQATT, CDR2 SNEGSKA, per germline (reference sequence). With 5 bases removed from V and 2 bases from J, the gap between germline ends came to 13 bases. There are 13 residues in the CDR3. The CDR3, as DNA: TGCAGTGCTGAGAAGGGGGAGACCTACGAGCAGTACTTC. Its translation: CSAEKGETYEQYF.

This clonotype was detected ten times or more. The rearrangement links TRBV18 to TRBJ1-1, with 7 bases fitting TRBD1. The trim removed 4 bases at V and 5 bases at J, leaving 4 bases unmatched. CDR1 is KGHSH and CDR2 is LQKENI in the germline V gene. The CDR3 loop spans 13 amino acids. This CDR3 is CASSRDSGTEAFF. The CDR3 nucleotides are TGTGCCAGCTCACGGGACAGTGGGACTGAAGCTTTCTTT.

This clonotype was picked up a small number of times. The chain links TRBV7-2 to TRBJ2-5; TRBD2 aligns across 7 bases. V gave up 6 bases and J gave up 5 bases; unmatched junction bases: 12. In germline, CDR1 is SGHTA, CDR2 FQGNSA. The CDR3 runs to 15 residues. The CDR3 DNA is TGTGCCAGCAGTTTACCAGCGGGGAGAAGCGAGACCCAGTACTTC. This encodes CASSLPAGRSETQYF.

The V and J genes are TRBV20-1 and TRBJ2-2; D is ambiguous. Germline-derived CDR1 and CDR2 are DFQATT and SNEGSKA (reference sequence). V dropped 5 bases and J dropped 8 bases, with 18 bases sitting between them. The CDR3 covers 14 residues. CDR3 protein: CSAGVSGWVGELFF. Written as DNA, the CDR3 is TGCAGTGCTGGGGTGTCGGGCTGGGTTGGGGAGCTGTTTTTT.

The chain has TRBV27 and TRBJ2-4; the match to TRBD2 covers 10 bases. V gave up 3 bases and J gave up 3 bases; unmatched junction bases: 11. CDR3 size: 18 residues. Germline V gene lookup returns CDR1 MNHEY and CDR2 SMNVEV (reference sequence). The CDR3 region is CASSFLAGDLVGKNIQYF. The CDR3 nucleotides are TGTGCCAGCAGTTTCCTAGCGGGAGATTTAGTAGGCAAAAACATTCAGTACTTC.

In this sample, this clonotype turned up many times. In DNA form, the CDR3 reads TGTGCCAGCAGTCCCCCTAGGAGAGAGCAGTACTTC. Its protein product is CASSPPRREQYF. The V gene is TRBV12-3 or TRBV12-4, the J gene TRBJ2-7; no definite D call. This CDR3 has 12 amino acids. Trimming stripped 5 bases from V and 7 bases from J, with 12 bases between.

At least ten counts were recorded for this clonotype. V and J are TRBV7-2 and TRBJ2-2, with D hard to call. The CDR3 covers 17 residues. V was cut by 1 base and J by 4 bases, with 16 bases left in between. The germline CDR1 and CDR2 sequences are SGHTA and FQGNSA. This CDR3 reads CASSLGPPTPSTGELFF. The CDR3 region has the DNA TGTGCCAGCAGCTTAGGGCCCCCAACCCCGTCCACCGGGGAGCTGTTTTTT.

This clonotype has ten or more counts. The J gene is TRBJ2-7, the V gene TRBV4-3, with D perhaps being TRBD1 or TRBD2 (5 bases each). The germline CDR1 and CDR2 sequences are LGHNA and YSLEER. The CDR3 spans 15 residues. The ends were cut back, 0 bases at V and 4 bases at J, with 13 bases in the middle. CDR3 DNA: TGCGCCAGCAGCCAAGAAGGGGACGGCTTATACGAGCAGTACTTC. Its protein product is CASSQEGDGLYEQYF.

The sample holds many counts of this clonotype. The genes are TRBV5-1 and TRBJ2-1; TRBD2 matches 8 bases. The CDR3 spans 14 residues. J lost 6 bases, V lost 5 bases, and 7 bases had no gene match. Germline V gene lookup returns CDR1 SGHRS and CDR2 YFSETQ. Here the CDR3 DNA reads TGCGCCAGCAGAGGCGGGAGGACATCCAATGAGCAGTTCTTC. Translated, it gives CASRGGRTSNEQFF.

There are a few counts of this clonotype. A read error may be the cause here, since a much bigger clone is one base away. The CDR3 sequence: CASSELTVHETQYF. In DNA form, the CDR3 reads TGTGCCAGCAGTGAATTGACTGTGCACGAGACCCAGTACTTC. The rearrangement links TRBV2 to TRBJ2-5; D not certain. Deletions cut 2 bases from V and 5 bases from J, with 12 bases between. The germline gives CDR1 SNHLY, CDR2 FYNNEI. The CDR3 covers 14 residues. Filled out from reference TRBV2 and TRBJ2-5, the complete variable domain reads EPEVTQTPSHQVTQMGQEVILRCVPISNHLYFYWYRQILGQKVEFLVSFYNNEISEKSEIFDDQFSVERPDGSNFTLKIRSTKLEDSAMYFCASSELTVHETQYFGPGTRLLVL.

The table lists this clonotype with many counts. The gene calls are TRBV25-1 and TRBJ2-2; no clear D gene. CDR1 is MGHDK and CDR2 is SYGVNS in the germline V gene. The CDR3 is 12 amino acids. Deletions cut 4 bases from V and 7 bases from J, with 7 bases between. CDR3 protein: CASSAPRGELFF. The CDR3 DNA reads TGTGCCAGCAGTGCCCCCCGCGGGGAGCTGTTTTTT.

This clonotype was recorded many times. The chain couples TRBV28 to TRBJ2-1; D is uncertain. Per the germline V gene, CDR1 is MDHEN and CDR2 is SYDVKM. The CDR3 spans 16 residues. V lost 3 bases and J 0 bases, leaving 12 bases between the germline ends. CDR3 loop: CASSFTASGSYNEQFF. The CDR3 region has the DNA TGTGCCAGCAGTTTCACGGCGTCGGGCTCCTACAATGAGCAGTTCTTC.

Many counts were recorded for this clonotype. The chain links TRBV6-2 or TRBV6-3 to TRBJ2-1; tentative D call: TRBD1 (6 bases). Trimming removed 6 bases at V and 0 bases at J, with 21 bases between. Germline V gene sequence: CDR1 MNHEY, CDR2 SVGEGT. This CDR3 is built from 18 residues. CDR3 sequence: CASRQPGTPTSSYNEQFF. The CDR3 DNA is TGTGCCAGCAGACAACCTGGGACACCTACGAGCTCCTACAATGAGCAGTTCTTC.

The V gene is TRBV29-1, the J gene TRBJ2-2; TRBD1 aligns across 8 bases. The length of the CDR3 is 14 residues. V trimming: 7 bases; J trimming: 3 bases; junction bases outside the gene matches: 7. Per the germline V gene, CDR1 is SQVTM and CDR2 is ANQGSEA. The CDR3 DNA sequence: TGCAGCGCAAGGGGACAGGTTGACACCGGGGAGCTGTTTTTT. It yields the protein CSARGQVDTGELFF.

This clonotype has ten or more counts. The CDR3 region has the DNA TGTGCCAGCAGCTCAGAAGGCGGGGAGCTGTTTTTT. Translating it yields CASSSEGGELFF. This sequence joins TRBV7-2 and TRBJ2-2; no firm D call. V dropped 4 bases and J dropped 7 bases, with 7 bases sitting between them. The CDR3 is 12 amino acids. Germline assignment: CDR1 SGHTA and CDR2 FQGNSA.

The table lists this clonotype with many counts. The V gene is TRBV5-5, the J gene TRBJ2-7; a possible D gene is TRBD2 (6 bases). This CDR3 spans 16 amino acids. The V and J ends lost 4 bases and 0 bases respectively, with 17 bases between them. The germline V gene has CDR1 SGHKS and CDR2 YYEKEE (reference sequence). CDR3 coding DNA: TGTGCCAGCAGCGGACCCAACGCCGGGAGCTCCTACGAGCAGTACTTC. Encoded protein: CASSGPNAGSSYEQYF.

The table lists this clonotype with many counts. The gene calls are TRBV27 and TRBJ2-1; the D gene is possibly TRBD2 (6 bases). This CDR3 has 14 residues. V lost 5 bases, J lost 0 bases, and 8 bases lay in between. Germline loops: CDR1 MNHEY, CDR2 SMNVEV (reference sequence). Written as DNA, the CDR3 is TGTGCCAGCAGTCTGACTAGCTCCTACAATGAGCAGTTCTTC. This sequence encodes CASSLTSSYNEQFF.

The chain combines TRBV11-2 with TRBJ1-1, with 7 bases identical to TRBD1. Trimming took 5 bases from V and 0 from J; bases not matched to a gene: 6. The CDR3 loop spans 15 amino acids. The germline CDR1 and CDR2 sequences are SGHAT and FQNNGV. This CDR3 is CASSAQGEMNTEAFF. The CDR3 coding sequence is TGTGCCAGCAGCGCGCAGGGGGAGATGAACACTGAAGCTTTCTTT. Full variable domain (rest looked up from reference TRBV11-2 and TRBJ1-1): EAGVAQSPRYKIIEKRQSVAFWCNPISGHATLYWYQQILGQGPKLLIQFQNNGVVDDSQLPKDRFSAERLKGVDSTLKIQPAKLEDSAVYLCASSAQGEMNTEAFFGQGTRLTVV.

The genes are TRBV7-2 and TRBJ2-3, with 12 nucleotides matching TRBD2. The CDR3 spans 14 residues. V lost 7 bases, J lost 4 bases, and 3 bases stayed unmatched. Germline-derived CDR1 and CDR2 are SGHTA and FQGNSA. The CDR3 spells CASTRLAGADTQYF. The CDR3 nucleotides are TGTGCCAGCACCAGACTAGCGGGAGCAGATACGCAGTATTTT.